This T cell receptor beta chain was sequenced in a study of graft-versus-host responses after intestinal transplantation. Study-wide findings and caveats: GvH clones detected in recipient marrow included some appearing first in ileum or blood.

Germline V lookup: CDR1 LNHDA, CDR2 SQIVND (reference sequence). V lost 4 bases and J lost 5; bases outside the gene matches: 12. The CDR3 is 16 residues long. On this clone: Its antigen is unidentified.

Sequencing used immunoSEQ multiplex PCR; TCRdb keeps in-frame clones, though not all of them. The sample carries under 100,000 clones, approximately 78% recorded once. Sequencing used unstimulated CD4+ T cells sorted from spleen or lymph node cells, obtained before intestinal transplant. The rearrangement uses TRBV19 and TRBJ1-1, with 8 nucleotides matching TRBD1. This TCR was sampled from a human donor who received an intestinal transplant. The CDR3 sequence: CASSTKPRQGRTEAFF. The CDR3 DNA follows: TGTGCCAGTAGTACAAAACCCAGACAGGGGAGGACTGAAGCTTTCTTT.